These 19 T cell receptor beta chains originate from one sample sequenced in a study of blood T cell repertoires in COVID-19. Some clones are missing from TCRdb's copy, which holds only in-frame ones; the method was immunoSEQ multiplex PCR. In the table there are a few hundred thousand clones, 70% to 90% of which are singletons. The specimen sequenced was PBMCs or T cells enriched from blood (not recorded which). Receptors originate from a man under 40 who had recovered from COVID-19.

The chain combines TRBV5-1 with TRBJ1-1, with D maybe TRBD1 (6 bases). This CDR3 spans 16 amino acids. The V gene's germline CDR1 is SGHRS and CDR2 YFSETQ. Deletions cut 2 bases from V and 3 bases from J, with 17 bases between. CDR3 coding DNA: TGCGCCAGCAGCTTCCTGACAGGCCCCCCAGACACTGAAGCTTTCTTT. Translated, it gives CASSFLTGPPDTEAFF. Together with reference TRBV5-1 and TRBJ1-1, the CDR3 gives the full variable domain: KAGVTQTPRYLIKTRGQQVTLSCSPISGHRSVSWYQQTPGQGLQFLFEYFSETQRNKGNFPGRFSGRQFSNSRSEMNVSTLELGDSALYLCASSFLTGPPDTEAFFGQGTRLTVV.

V is TRBV20-1 and J is TRBJ1-2, with D perhaps TRBD1 (6 bases). This CDR3 comprises 11 residues. CDR1 and CDR2 from the germline V gene are DFQATT and SNEGSKA (reference sequence). Trimming pared 6 bases from V and 8 bases from J, leaving 13 bases between. DNA of the CDR3: TGCAGTGCAGGGGGGAGGGACGGCTACACCTTC. It is translated as CSAGGRDGYTF.

Concerning this clone itself: One junction end disagrees with the germline gene, perhaps due to a read error. The V and J genes are TRBV11-2 and TRBJ2-4; tentatively, D is TRBD1 (6 bases). The germline V gene has CDR1 SGHAT and CDR2 FQNNGV. The CDR3 sequence is 13 residues long. The CDR3 region has the DNA TGTGCCAGCAGCCTAGACAGGAAAAACATTCAGTACTTC. Amino acid sequence: CASSLDRKNIQYF.

The chain links TRBV19 to TRBJ2-1; a weak D match, TRBD1 (5 bases). The CDR3 totals 14 residues. The germline CDR1 and CDR2 sequences are LNHDA and SQIVND (reference sequence). V was trimmed by 7 bases and J by 6 bases, leaving 16 bases between them. This chain's CDR3 is CASTGAETPNEQFF. CDR3 coding DNA: TGTGCCAGTACTGGGGCAGAGACGCCCAATGAGCAGTTCTTC.

The rearrangement joins TRBV9 to TRBJ2-7; 9 bases fit TRBD1. V lost 2 bases and J lost 5; bases outside the gene matches: 14. This CDR3 is 17 amino acids long. The germline V gene encodes CDR1 SGDLS and CDR2 YYNGEE. CDR3 bases: TGTGCCAGCAGCGTGTCTGGGACAGGGCAGGTCGGTGACGAGCAGTACTTC. Encoded protein: CASSVSGTGQVGDEQYF.

This chain uses TRBV9 with TRBJ1-2; D is uncertain. V was trimmed by 7 bases and J by 8 bases, leaving 9 bases between them. Germline V gives CDR1 SGDLS, CDR2 YYNGEE. The CDR3 length is 10 residues. The CDR3 region is CASEGDGYTF. CDR3 bases: TGTGCCAGCGAAGGAGACGGCTACACCTTC.

V is TRBV18 and J is TRBJ1-2, with 7 bases fitting TRBD1. The junction had 11 bases not matched to a gene; V was cut back by 3 bases and J by 4 bases. Germline V lookup: CDR1 KGHSH, CDR2 LQKENI. CDR3 length: 16 residues. This CDR3 is CASSPGGKKGAYGYTF. For the CDR3, the DNA is TGTGCCAGCTCACCCGGAGGCAAGAAGGGGGCCTATGGCTACACCTTC.

The chain joins TRBV30 to TRBJ1-3; 9 bases align to TRBD1. Unmatched junction bases numbered 4, after V lost 0 bases and J lost 4 bases. The CDR3 runs to 15 residues. CDR1 and CDR2 from the germline V gene are GTSNPN and SVGIG (reference sequence). The CDR3 loop is CAWSVNRGQGNTIYF. In nucleotides, the CDR3 is TGTGCCTGGAGTGTTAACAGGGGGCAAGGAAACACCATATATTTT.

The chain links TRBV11-2 to TRBJ1-2; D is unresolved. With 5 bases removed from V and 4 bases from J, the gap between germline ends came to 17 bases. The CDR3 totals 15 residues. Germline CDR1 reads SGHAT; CDR2 reads FQNNGV. DNA for the CDR3: TGTGCCAGCAGCCAATCCGGGGTATCGGGCTATGGCTACACCTTC. It yields the protein CASSQSGVSGYGYTF.

V usage is TRBV5-1 and J usage is TRBJ1-1; D uncertain. Germline V gives CDR1 SGHRS, CDR2 YFSETQ. The CDR3 has 15 amino acids. V dropped 3 bases and J dropped 3 bases, with 15 bases sitting between them. CDR3 in DNA: TGCGCCAGCAGCTCGGCTTGGGGAGGGTACACTGAAGCTTTCTTT. It encodes CASSSAWGGYTEAFF.

With respect to this clone: The junction departs from the called germline gene at one end, perhaps through a read error. The chain uses TRBV2 and TRBJ1-1; the match to TRBD1 covers 7 bases. Germline V gene sequence: CDR1 SNHLY, CDR2 FYNNEI. The CDR3 loop spans 13 amino acids. The CDR3 reads CASRQGEGTEASF. In nucleotides, the CDR3 is TGTGCCAGCCGACAGGGAGAGGGCACTGAAGCTTCCTTT.

This clone has just a few counts. V usage is TRBV3-1 (or the pseudogene TRBV3-2) and J usage is TRBJ1-4, with 9 positions matching TRBD1. The CDR3 spans 14 residues. V shed 2 bases and J 10 bases; nucleotides not matched to a gene: 5. The germline gives CDR1 LGHDT, CDR2 YNNKEL (reference sequence). The CDR3 sequence: CASSQWDRERKLFF. CDR3 in DNA: TGTGCCAGCAGCCAATGGGACAGGGAGCGAAAACTGTTTTTT.

The chain carries TRBV6-1 and TRBJ1-3; 9 nucleotides align to TRBD1. The CDR3 consists of 18 residues. Germline-derived CDR1 and CDR2 are MNHNS and SASEGT. V dropped 4 bases and J dropped 1; count of bases not matched to a gene: 11. The CDR3 sequence: CASSGGTGKLLSGNTIYF. The CDR3 DNA follows: TGTGCCAGCAGTGGCGGGACAGGGAAGCTCCTTTCTGGAAACACCATATATTTT.

The gene calls are TRBV19 and TRBJ1-6; weak D call: TRBD1 (5 bases). The CDR3 extends over 14 amino acids. Germline CDR1 reads LNHDA; CDR2 reads SQIVND (reference sequence). V was clipped by 9 bases and J by 7 bases, with 16 bases between them. CDR3 protein: CASREAGFNSPLHF. DNA for the CDR3: TGTGCCAGCAGGGAGGCAGGTTTCAATTCACCCCTCCACTTT.

The chain has TRBV19 and TRBJ1-1; 8 bases are a match to TRBD1. V lost 2 bases, J lost 5 bases, and 10 bases stayed unmatched. Germline V CDR1 and CDR2: LNHDA, SQIVND (reference sequence). The CDR3 consists of 16 residues. The CDR3 is CASSIRFRDRRTEAFF. The CDR3 coding sequence is TGTGCCAGTAGTATACGATTCCGGGACAGGCGGACTGAAGCTTTCTTT.

V and J are TRBV4-3 and TRBJ1-2, with D possibly TRBD1 on 6 matching bases. The CDR3 loop spans 13 amino acids. The ends were cut back, 4 bases at V and 3 bases at J, with 9 bases in the middle. CDR1 and CDR2 from the germline V gene are LGHNA and YSLEER. Here the CDR3 reads CASSPGEHYGYTF. DNA of the CDR3: TGCGCCAGCAGCCCAGGGGAGCACTATGGCTACACCTTC.

The chain couples TRBV2 to TRBJ1-1; a possible D gene is TRBD1 (5 bases). In germline, CDR1 is SNHLY, CDR2 FYNNEI. The CDR3 length is 13 residues. V was clipped by 7 bases and J by 3 bases, with 12 bases between them. Here the CDR3 DNA reads TGTGCCAGCACACAGGAGGGGTACACTGAAGCTTTCTTT. This codes for CASTQEGYTEAFF.

V and J are TRBV7-3 and TRBJ2-3; D is possibly TRBD1 (6 bases). In germline, CDR1 is SGHTA, CDR2 FQGTGA. The V end was cut by 5 bases, the J end by 2 bases, with 11 bases between. This CDR3 contains 14 residues. The CDR3 nucleotides are TGTGCCAGCAGCCCGGACAGATACACAGATACGCAGTATTTT. Amino acid sequence: CASSPDRYTDTQYF.

This sequence joins TRBV5-4 and TRBJ2-1; 14 bases line up with TRBD2. Germline assignment: CDR1 SGHNT and CDR2 YYREEE (reference sequence). The ends lost 4 bases at V and 11 bases at J; junction bases unmatched: 5. This CDR3 comprises 14 residues. The CDR3 is CASSGGLAGEKQFF. The CDR3 bases are TGTGCCAGCAGCGGGGGACTAGCGGGGGAAAAGCAGTTCTTC. The entire variable domain, with the rest obtained from reference TRBV5-4 and TRBJ2-1, is as follows: ETGVTQSPTHLIKTRGQQVTLRCSSQSGHNTVSWYQQALGQGPQFIFQYYREEENGRGNFPPRFSGLQFPNYSSELNVNALELDDSALYLCASSGGLAGEKQFFGPGTRLTVL.